The sequence of this TCR beta chain was determined in a study of blood T cell repertoires in COVID-19. About the study: Specimens from acute and convalescent COVID-19 originated in the United States, Italy and Spain. In each case, the material was cDNA or gDNA derived from T cells, B-cell-depleted T cells, or PBMCs.

The CDR3 is 14 amino acids. The V end lost 1 base, the J end lost 1 base, and 7 bases lay between the germline ends. Germline assignment: CDR1 LGHDT and CDR2 YNNKEL (reference sequence). The data were produced by immunoSEQ multiplex PCR, yet TCRdb's version contains in-frame clones alone and is incomplete. This table has about 220,000 clones, around 84% appearing once. This receptor was identified in a middle-aged man who had recovered from COVID-19. The chain recombines TRBV3-1 (or the pseudogene TRBV3-2) with TRBJ2-5; D is unclear. The sequenced material came from peripheral blood. CDR3 loop: CASSQAFGQETQYF. In DNA, the CDR3 is TGTGCCAGCAGCCAAGCCTTCGGCCAAGAGACCCAGTACTTC.